This TCR beta chain was captured in a study of blood T cells in healthy people across ages. Combining a sample-barcoded 5' primer with a J-beta primer mix, a second PCR ran for 7 to 11 cycles. TCRdb processed the 5' RACE reads anew with MiXCR; each CDR3 protein has one entry. The sample records 1.5 million to 2 million distinct CDR3 sequences, 28% being singletons. Whole-study results and caveats: Older age coincided with a roughly linear decline in TCR beta diversity per million T cells.

Donor samples were obtained from healthy Caucasian individuals from Russia, aged about 6 to 90. Peripheral blood, ten milliliters per donor, was collected. The V end was cut by 1 base, the J end by 0 bases, with 7 bases between. The germline gives CDR1 MGHRA, CDR2 YSYEKL. The CDR3 runs to 16 residues. A note on this clonotype: What it recognizes is unknown.

Specimen: blood. This rearrangement joins TRBV4-1 to TRBJ1-6; no definite D call. This receptor was obtained from a woman aged 25 to 39 in good health. DNA of the CDR3: TGCGCCAGCAGCCAAGTTAAGAGCTCCTATAATTCACCCCTCCACTTT. The encoded protein is CASSQVKSSYNSPLHF.